The entry below gives a single TCR beta chain sequence along with its context. This clonotype showed up just a few times. Its cognate antigen has yet to be identified. No much larger clone exists at a distance of one base, and base qualities are not known. The germline V end is reduced by 5 bases and the J end by 4 bases; junction bases left unmatched: 5. The germline V gene encodes CDR1 MNHEY and CDR2 SVGEGT. From the cysteine through the phenylalanine, the CDR3 covers 14 amino acids. The kept DNA is CDR3 alone, 42 bases in frame from the first base. This sample was sequenced with an Illumina NovaSeq 6000. TCR cDNA was made using 5'RACE template switching, a step that added a universal primer site and unique molecular identifiers. Priming of cDNA synthesis was performed from both the TCR alpha and TCR beta constant segments. Library amplification used two PCR steps, and the second PCR step added sample barcodes and sequencing adapters. Sequencing of libraries was performed on Illumina HiSeq 2500 (2x100 bp) or NovaSeq (2x150 bp). The published analysis was carried out like this. MIGEC handled demultiplexing of reads and collapsing into UMI consensus sequences, while MiXCR performed V(D)J alignment. Using edgeR on replicate PBMC samples, clonotypes were called vaccine-responding if FDR was below 0.01 and the log2 fold change was above 5 up to day 15. CD4 or CD8 identity was assigned to each bulk clonotype according to whether the clonotype was present at higher abundance in the sequenced CD4 repertoire or the sequenced CD8 repertoire. TCRdb passed the public sequencing reads through fastp at Q25 and MiXCR, retaining productive beta sequences. Every entry covers one CDR3 protein and lists the most common genes and DNA from its rows. TCRdb, not the authors, supplied the V and J calls. The sample table lists approximately 120,000 distinct CDR3 sequences, about 8.8% of them with a count of one. The ten largest make up roughly 40% of the sample.

The treatment or condition label, as the study defines it: live attenuated yellow fever vaccine strain. PBMCs were isolated from peripheral blood using a standard Ficoll-Paque protocol. CD4 and CD8 T-cell fractions were isolated with Dynabeads CD4 and CD8 positive selection kits. TriZol was used to extract RNA from bulk PBMCs, from CD4 and CD8 fractions, and from dextramer-positive and dextramer-negative fractions. This record belongs to a study of T cells after yellow fever vaccination (dated by TCRdb to about 2019). Background on the whole study: The SMART-Seq v4 Ultra Low Input RNA kit was used to prepare libraries from fractions with low cell numbers. To follow T-cell clones before and after primary and booster YFV17D yellow fever vaccination, bulk TCR alpha and beta repertoires were sequenced over time. Blood samples were taken at several timepoints before and after primary and secondary immunization, and bulk PBMC replicates and cell subsets were isolated. The cohort comprised two healthy male donors, one aged 18 to 30 and one aged 30 to 40 years.

What the research found in general, with its limitations: The secondary T-cell response was found to be weaker but faster than the primary response, with a peak reached on day 5 rather than on day 15. Only a couple of donors were included in the study, so the extent to which the findings can be generalized is limited. A small share of clonotypes occurred in both CD4 and CD8 compartments, likely arising from convergent recombination. Most clones expanded after primary vaccination were re-detected after the booster (almost 98% of CD4 and around 88% of CD8), suggesting broad memory maintenance. Computational filtering was needed because FACS-sorted repertoires could contain abundant contaminating clonotypes from the bulk population.

The sequence links TRBV6-2 or TRBV6-3 to TRBJ2-5, with 9 central nucleotides matching TRBD2. The receptor comes from a man between 18 and 29 years old who received the YFV17D yellow fever vaccine. The source material was CD8+ T cells sorted from PBMCs, sampled on the day of the yellow fever booster vaccination. The CDR3 region: CASSNGLATETQYF. The DNA is TGTGCCAGCAGTAACGGACTAGCGACAGAGACCCAGTACTTC.